Sequencing of this T cell receptor (beta chain) was carried out in a study of radiation and T cells in renal cell carcinoma. Study-level information: Nephrectomy followed 15 Gy stereotactic body radiation by 4 weeks.

Points from the study as a whole: Top tumor clonotypes rose in blood 2 weeks post-radiation, then contracted.

Indicated time point: blood 2 weeks post-SBRT. This sample's treatment: 15 Gy SBRT to primary tumor, nephrectomy 4 weeks later. Assay used: immunoSEQ multiplex PCR; TCRdb lists only in-frame clones, some missing. The sample consists of roughly 120,000 clones, 75% to 90% of them appearing once. Note on this clone: Its antigen remains unknown.

The CDR3 runs to 16 residues. Losses at the gene ends were 2 bases for V and 7 bases for J; bases not matched to a gene: 11. CDR1 and CDR2 from the germline V gene are KGHSH and LQKENI. This TCR was sampled from a woman aged 55-69 years with renal cell carcinoma. The rearrangement links TRBV18 to TRBJ2-1; the match to TRBD1 covers 7 bases. The material was blood, obtained from a patient whose treatment included radiotherapy and nephrectomy. The CDR3 region has the DNA TGTGCCAGCTCACCAACTTCCGGGACAGTAGATAATGAGCAGTTCTTC. It yields the protein CASSPTSGTVDNEQFF.